These T cell receptor beta chains were read from a single sample in a study of T cells in Graves' hyperthyroidism and ophthalmopathy. TCRdb used MiXCR to reprocess the multiplex PCR reads, holding one entry per CDR3 protein. The sample records 490,000 or so distinct CDR3 sequences, 40% to 55% being singletons. Material: peripheral blood or thyroid tissue (not recorded which). The receptors were gathered from an adult woman with Graves' disease, either hyperthyroidism or ophthalmopathy (not recorded which). Each CDR3 is given without its conserved first and last residue.

v_gene: TRBV10-1; j_gene: TRBJ1-1; CDR3aa: ASSAIGTGDTEAF
v_gene: TRBV7-6; j_gene: TRBJ1-6; CDR3aa: ASSSAAQSSYNSPLH
v_gene: TRBV29-1; j_gene: TRBJ1-4; CDR3aa: SVRTGTFEKLF
v_gene: TRBV10-3; j_gene: TRBJ1-2; CDR3aa: AISELGGYT
v_gene: TRBV2; j_gene: TRBJ1-5; CDR3aa: ALDRGSNQPQH
v_gene: TRBV7-2; j_gene: TRBJ2-5; CDR3aa: ASSVGASGKETQY
v_gene: TRBV29-1; j_gene: TRBJ1-1; CDR3aa: SVEQGERAF
v_gene: TRBV5-6; j_gene: TRBJ2-7; CDR3aa: ASSYAQGREQY
v_gene: TRBV5-1; j_gene: TRBJ2-7; CDR3aa: ASSDTRSSYEQY
v_gene: TRBV20-1; j_gene: TRBJ1-2; CDR3aa: SGRAGDFYGYT
v_gene: TRBV12-3/TRBV12-4; j_gene: TRBJ2-5; CDR3aa: ASSPGTDQY
v_gene: TRBV10-3; j_gene: TRBJ1-6; CDR3aa: ASRNPGSGNSPLH
v_gene: TRBV13; j_gene: TRBJ2-7; CDR3aa: ASSFSTLDSYEQY
v_gene: TRBV7-9; j_gene: TRBJ1-4; CDR3aa: ASSRTGGGEKLF
v_gene: TRBV20-1; j_gene: TRBJ1-1; CDR3aa: STFLQGDASEAF
v_gene: TRBV2; j_gene: TRBJ1-2; CDR3aa: ASSPERGAYGYT
v_gene: TRBV20-1; j_gene: TRBJ1-6; CDR3aa: SARELGGSYNSPLH
v_gene: TRBV29-1; j_gene: TRBJ2-7; CDR3aa: SVDGESYEQY